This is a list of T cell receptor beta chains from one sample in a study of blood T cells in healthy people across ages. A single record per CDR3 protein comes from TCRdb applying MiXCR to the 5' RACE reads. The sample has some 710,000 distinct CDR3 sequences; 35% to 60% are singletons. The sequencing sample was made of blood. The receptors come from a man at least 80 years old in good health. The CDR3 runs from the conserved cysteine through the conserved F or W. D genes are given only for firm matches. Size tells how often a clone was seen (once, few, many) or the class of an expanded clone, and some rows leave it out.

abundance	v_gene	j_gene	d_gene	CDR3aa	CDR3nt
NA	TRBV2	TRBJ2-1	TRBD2	CASRGLAGRRGEQFF	TGTGCCAGCAGGGGACTAGCGGGCCGACGAGGTGAGCAGTTCTTC
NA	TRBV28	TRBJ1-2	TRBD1	CASSPDRASYGYTF	TGTGCCAGCAGTCCGGACAGGGCCAGCTATGGCTACACCTTC
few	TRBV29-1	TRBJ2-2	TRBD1	CSVRPGTEATGELFF	TGCAGCGTCCGACCCGGGACAGAAGCCACCGGGGAGCTGTTTTTT
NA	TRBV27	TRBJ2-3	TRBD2	CASSNTGTSGVSDTDTQYF	TGTGCCAGCAGTAACACCGGGACTAGCGGGGTCTCAGACACAGATACGCAGTATTTT
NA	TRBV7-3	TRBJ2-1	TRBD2	CASSSSGLAGGSYNEQFF	TGTGCCAGCAGCTCCTCGGGACTAGCGGGGGGCTCCTACAATGAGCAGTTCTTC
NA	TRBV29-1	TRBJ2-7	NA	CNVTEGLTDYNEQYF	TGCAACGTTACTGAGGGGTTGACGGACTACAATGAGCAGTACTTC
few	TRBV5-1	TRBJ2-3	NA	CASSLSRAGTDTQYF	TGCGCCAGCAGCCTAAGCCGCGCCGGCACAGATACGCAGTATTTT
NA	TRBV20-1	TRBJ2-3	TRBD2	CSAVAGGLSTDTQYF	TGCAGTGCTGTAGCGGGAGGACTTAGCACAGATACGCAGTATTTT
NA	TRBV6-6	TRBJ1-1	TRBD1	CASSGTGEGTEAFF	TGTGCCAGCAGTGGGACAGGGGAGGGCACTGAAGCTTTCTTT
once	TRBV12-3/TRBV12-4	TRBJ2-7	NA	CASSLISMGKQYF	TGTGCCAGCAGTTTAATTAGCATGGGGAAGCAGTACTTC
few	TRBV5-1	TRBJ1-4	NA	CASSATGINEKLFF	TGCGCCAGCAGTGCGACGGGAATCAATGAAAAACTGTTTTTT
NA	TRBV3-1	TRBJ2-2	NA	CASSQVFTGELFF	TGTGCCAGCAGCCAAGTATTCACCGGGGAGCTGTTTTTT
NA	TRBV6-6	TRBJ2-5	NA	CASSRQTQEAQYF	TGTGCCAGCAGTCGGCAGACCCAAGAGGCCCAGTACTTC
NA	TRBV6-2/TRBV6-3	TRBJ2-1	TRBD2	CASTLLAGGSYNEQFF	TGTGCCAGCACTTTACTAGCGGGAGGGAGTTACAATGAGCAGTTCTTC
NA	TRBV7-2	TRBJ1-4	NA	CASSYSLATNEKLFF	TGTGCCAGCAGCTACAGTTTAGCAACTAATGAAAAACTGTTTTTT
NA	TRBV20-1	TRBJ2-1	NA	CSVQMSGSLGEQFF	TGCAGTGTCCAGATGAGCGGCTCCTTGGGGGAGCAGTTCTTC
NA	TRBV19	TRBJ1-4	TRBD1	CASSTWTGHNEKLFF	TGTGCCAGTAGTACTTGGACAGGGCATAATGAAAAACTGTTTTTT
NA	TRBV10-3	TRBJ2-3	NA	CAIPDGGDTQYF	TGTGCCATCCCCGATGGGGGAGATACGCAGTATTTT
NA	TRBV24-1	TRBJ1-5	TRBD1	CATGGVTGGNQPQHF	TGTGCCACCGGGGGCGTGACAGGGGGCAATCAGCCCCAGCATTTT
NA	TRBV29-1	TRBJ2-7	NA	CSVGNKGCEQYF	TGCAGCGTTGGCAATAAGGGGTGTGAGCAGTACTTC
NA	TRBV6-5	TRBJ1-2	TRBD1	CASSYKAGGINGYTF	TGTGCCAGCAGTTACAAGGCAGGGGGCATCAATGGCTACACCTTC
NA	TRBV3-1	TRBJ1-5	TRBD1	CASSQGRTGQSPQHF	TGTGCCAGCAGCCAAGGGCGGACAGGTCAATCTCCCCAGCATTTT
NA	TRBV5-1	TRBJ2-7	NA	CASRAVLGAGEQYF	TGCGCCAGCAGAGCCGTGCTAGGAGCGGGCGAGCAGTACTTC
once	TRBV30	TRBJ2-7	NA	CAWSGNAEWDEQYF	TGTGCCTGGAGTGGAAACGCTGAGTGGGACGAGCAGTACTTC
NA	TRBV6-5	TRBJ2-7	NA	CASSYLRQAWFSGYEQYF	TGTGCCAGCAGTTATTTAAGGCAGGCTTGGTTTTCGGGCTACGAGCAGTACTTC
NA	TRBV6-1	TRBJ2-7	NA	CASSVPSLTYEQYF	TGTGCCAGCAGTGTACCCAGCCTAACCTACGAGCAGTACTTC
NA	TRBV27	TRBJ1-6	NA	CASSLGGTGSPLHF	TGTGCCAGCAGTTTAGGAGGTACTGGTTCACCCCTCCACTTT
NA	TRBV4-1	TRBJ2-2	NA	CASSQDRVGSGELFF	TGCGCCAGCAGCCAAGATCGGGTAGGGTCCGGGGAGCTGTTTTTT
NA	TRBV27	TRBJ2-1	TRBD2	CASSRGLPGGNEQFF	TGTGCCAGCAGTAGGGGACTACCGGGGGGGAATGAGCAGTTCTTC
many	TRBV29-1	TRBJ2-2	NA	CSGEVTGELFF	TGCAGCGGGGAAGTCACCGGGGAGCTGTTTTTT
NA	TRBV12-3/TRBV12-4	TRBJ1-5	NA	CASAHRDSNQPQHF	TGTGCCAGCGCCCACAGGGATAGCAATCAGCCCCAGCATTTT
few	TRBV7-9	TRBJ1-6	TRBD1	CAILGAGGNSPLHF	TGTGCCATCTTGGGGGCAGGGGGAAATTCACCCCTCCACTTT
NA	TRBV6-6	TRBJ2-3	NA	CASSYSWERADTQYF	TGTGCCAGCAGTTACTCGTGGGAGAGGGCAGATACGCAGTATTTT
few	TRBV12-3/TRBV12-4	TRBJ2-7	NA	CASSLAGANEQYF	TGTGCCAGCAGTTTAGCAGGGGCGAACGAGCAGTACTTC
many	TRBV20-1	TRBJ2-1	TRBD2	CSARDGTSGNSYNEQFF	TGCAGTGCTAGAGATGGGACTAGCGGTAACTCCTACAATGAGCAGTTCTTC
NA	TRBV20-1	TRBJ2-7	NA	CSAPPGPLIGDYEQYF	TGCAGTGCCCCCCCGGGCCCCCTCATCGGCGACTACGAGCAGTACTTC
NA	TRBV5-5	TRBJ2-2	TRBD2	CASSSASGRGSGELFF	TGTGCCAGCAGCTCGGCTAGCGGGAGGGGGTCCGGGGAGCTGTTTTTT
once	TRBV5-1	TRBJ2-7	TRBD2	CASSLGTSRAHEQYF	TGCGCCAGCAGCTTGGGGACTAGTAGGGCTCACGAGCAGTACTTC
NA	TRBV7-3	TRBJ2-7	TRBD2	CASSLHRRLAGRGVYEQYF	TGTGCCAGCAGCTTACACCGGAGGCTAGCGGGAAGGGGCGTCTACGAGCAGTACTTC
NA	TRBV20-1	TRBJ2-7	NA	CSARTRFHEQYF	TGCAGTGCTAGAACCAGGTTCCACGAGCAGTACTTC
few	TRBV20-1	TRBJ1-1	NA	CSAPKGDAFMNTEAFF	TGCAGTGCTCCTAAGGGGGACGCCTTCATGAACACTGAAGCTTTCTTT
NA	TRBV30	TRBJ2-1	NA	CAWSLPPGQFF	TGTGCCTGGAGTCTCCCCCCGGGGCAGTTCTTC
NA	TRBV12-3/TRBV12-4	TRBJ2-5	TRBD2	CASSLRWGGYGQETQYF	TGTGCCAGCAGTTTAAGGTGGGGGGGATACGGCCAAGAGACCCAGTACTTC
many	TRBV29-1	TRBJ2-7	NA	CSVAYTSYEQYF	TGCAGCGTTGCCTACACGTCCTACGAGCAGTACTTC
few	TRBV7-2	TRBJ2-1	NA	CASEGEGEGSYNEQFF	TGTGCCAGCGAGGGAGAAGGGGAAGGCTCCTACAATGAGCAGTTCTTC
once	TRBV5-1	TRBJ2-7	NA	CASSSSSDYSYEKYF	TGCGCCAGCAGCTCCAGTAGTGACTACTCCTACGAGAAGTACTTC
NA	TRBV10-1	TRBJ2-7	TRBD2	CASRETSGSDEQYF	TGCGCCAGCAGGGAAACTAGCGGGAGCGACGAGCAGTACTTC
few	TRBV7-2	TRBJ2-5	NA	CASSRNIQETQYF	TGTGCCAGCAGCCGTAATATACAAGAGACCCAGTACTTC
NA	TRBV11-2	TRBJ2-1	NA	CASSFDGGNGNEQFF	TGTGCCAGCAGCTTCGATGGGGGGAACGGCAATGAGCAGTTCTTC
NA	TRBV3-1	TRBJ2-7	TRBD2	CASSQDNSGNPYNEQYF	TGTGCCAGCAGCCAAGATAATAGCGGGAACCCCTACAATGAGCAGTACTTC
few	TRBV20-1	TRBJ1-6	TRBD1	CSAPTGNSPLHF	TGCAGTGCTCCGACAGGGAATTCACCCCTCCACTTT
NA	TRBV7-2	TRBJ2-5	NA	CASSPPGTRANEQYF	TGTGCCAGCAGTCCACCTGGGACTCGAGCGAATGAGCAGTACTTC
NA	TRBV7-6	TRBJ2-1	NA	CASTEAGAVGETQFF	TGTGCCAGCACCGAGGCAGGGGCCGTGGGAGAGACCCAGTTCTTC
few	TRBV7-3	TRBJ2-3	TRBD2	CASLSGTSGTDTQYF	TGTGCCAGCCTAAGTGGTACTAGCGGAACAGATACGCAGTATTTT